The rows below give T cell receptor beta chains drawn from one sample of a study of beta chain features in type 1 diabetes. The method was immunoSEQ multiplex PCR; TCRdb's version includes in-frame clones alone and lacks a portion of them. The sample lists some 410,000 clones; around 14% were seen once. Material for sequencing was naive CD4+ T cells from blood. Every receptor here comes from a man aged 25-40 years in good health. Both conserved end residues are part of each CDR3. A D gene is named only where the DNA matches it firmly. Clone size appears in some rows only: once, few, many, or a class for an expanded clone.

17	TRBV15	TRBJ2-1	-	-	CATSRVTGAGPYNEQFF	TGTGCCACCAGCAGGGTCACGGGAGCGGGCCCCTACAATGAGCAGTTCTTC
14	TRBV9	TRBJ2-5	-	-	CASSVDPSVETQYF	TGTGCCAGCAGCGTAGATCCCAGCGTAGAGACCCAGTACTTC
16	TRBV29-1	TRBJ2-7	-	-	CSVEAGSRISSYEQYF	TGCAGCGTTGAAGCTGGATCCAGGATCAGCTCCTACGAGCAGTACTTC
15	TRBV10-3	TRBJ1-2	few	TRBD1	CAITRTGQVSGGYTF	TGTGCCATCACCAGAACGGGACAGGTATCGGGTGGCTACACCTTC
13	TRBV7-2	TRBJ1-5	few	-	CASSLSSNQPQHF	TGTGCCAGCAGCTTAAGTAGCAATCAGCCCCAGCATTTT
17	TRBV9	TRBJ2-1	few	-	CASSVGLGGPPYNEQFF	TGTGCCAGCAGCGTAGGGCTCGGAGGGCCTCCCTACAATGAGCAGTTCTTC
14	TRBV5-6	TRBJ1-1	-	-	CASSAQGLNTEAFF	TGTGCCAGCAGCGCACAGGGATTGAACACTGAAGCTTTCTTT
14	TRBV9	TRBJ2-2	-	-	CASSDSGPTGELFF	TGTGCCAGCAGCGATTCGGGGCCCACCGGGGAGCTGTTTTTT
14	TRBV6-5	TRBJ2-1	few	-	CASSYSASYNEQFF	TGTGCCAGCAGTTACAGCGCATCCTACAATGAGCAGTTCTTC
16	TRBV13	TRBJ1-3	few	-	CASSPRGGDSGNTIYF	TGTGCCAGCAGCCCCCGAGGGGGGGATTCTGGAAACACCATATATTTT
14	TRBV7-2	TRBJ2-1	few	-	CASKEGAGVNEQFF	TGTGCCAGCAAGGAGGGGGCGGGAGTCAATGAGCAGTTCTTC
15	TRBV18	TRBJ1-1	-	TRBD1	CASSPKTGENTEAFF	TGTGCCAGCTCACCTAAGACAGGGGAGAACACTGAAGCTTTCTTT
14	TRBV7-9	TRBJ2-2	-	-	CASSPRGNTGELFF	TGTGCCAGCAGCCCCCGGGGTAACACCGGGGAGCTGTTTTTT
14	TRBV27	TRBJ2-2	-	-	CASNEKGVTGELFF	TGTGCCAGCAACGAGAAGGGGGTCACCGGGGAGCTGTTTTTT
13	TRBV14	TRBJ2-5	few	-	CASSQEYQETQYF	TGTGCCAGCAGCCAAGAGTACCAAGAGACCCAGTACTTC
15	TRBV10-3	TRBJ2-3	once	-	CAIRRQTSSTDTQYF	TGTGCCATCAGGAGACAAACTAGCAGCACAGATACGCAGTATTTT
14	TRBV9	TRBJ2-7	-	TRBD2	CASSPRTRSYEQYF	TGTGCCAGCAGCCCAAGGACTAGATCCTACGAGCAGTACTTC
16	TRBV5-1	TRBJ2-7	-	-	CASSLTDTGLAYEQYF	TGCGCCAGCAGCTTGACCGATACAGGGCTGGCCTACGAGCAGTACTTC
15	TRBV5-4	TRBJ2-1	-	TRBD1	CASRQTQGAVYEQFF	TGTGCCAGCAGACAAACCCAGGGGGCTGTCTATGAGCAGTTCTTC
11	TRBV7-9	TRBJ1-1	few	-	CAAGLNTEAFF	TGTGCAGCCGGTCTGAACACTGAAGCTTTCTTT
12	TRBV30	TRBJ1-2	-	-	CAWRLLDYGYTF	TGTGCCTGGAGGTTGCTCGACTATGGCTACACCTTC
15	TRBV9	TRBJ2-5	-	-	CASSPVVGPAETQYF	TGTGCCAGCAGCCCGGTGGTGGGTCCCGCAGAGACCCAGTACTTC
14	TRBV7-9	TRBJ2-1	many	TRBD2	CASSLGLAGDEQFF	TGTGCCAGCAGCTTAGGCCTAGCGGGCGATGAGCAGTTCTTC
17	TRBV15	TRBJ2-5	-	TRBD1	CATSRVGPSTGVGTQYF	TGTGCCACCAGCAGAGTTGGACCCTCTACAGGGGTAGGGACCCAGTACTTC
15	TRBV5-6	TRBJ2-7	-	TRBD1	CASSLAGTGNGEQYF	TGTGCCAGCAGCTTGGCCGGGACAGGGAACGGCGAGCAGTACTTC